These 21 T cell receptor beta chains originate from one sample sequenced in a study of blood T cells in healthy people across ages. A second roughly 7 to 12 cycle PCR used barcoded and J-beta primers. TCRdb reanalysed the 5' RACE reads using MiXCR and keeps one entry per CDR3 protein. This sample has hundreds of thousands of distinct CDR3 sequences, with approximately 48% found just once. The sequencing sample was made of blood. The receptors were sampled from a man aged 60-69 years in good health.

This clonotype was observed many times. The chain has TRBV29-1 and TRBJ2-1; D might be TRBD1 (6 bases). The germline CDR1 and CDR2 sequences are SQVTM and ANQGSEA. The CDR3 covers 16 residues. V was clipped by 2 bases and J by 5 bases, with 19 bases between them. The CDR3 DNA reads TGCAGCGTTGAACCCCGAGGGGGTAGGGGGAACAATGAGCAGTTCTTC. Amino acids: CSVEPRGGRGNNEQFF.

The CDR3 protein is CASSSGLPGETQYF. The CDR3 nucleotides are TGTGCCAGCAGCTCTGGACTGCCCGGGGAGACCCAGTACTTC. The J gene is TRBJ2-5, the V gene TRBV7-9, with a weak D call TRBD2 (5 bases). V was shortened by 4 bases and J by 5 bases, with 14 bases between the two germline ends. CDR1 and CDR2 from the germline V gene are SEHNR and FQNEAQ (reference sequence). The length of the CDR3 is 14 residues.

This clonotype occurred a few times. This chain connects TRBV9 to TRBJ2-5; D is uncertain. This CDR3 has 13 amino acids. In germline, CDR1 is SGDLS, CDR2 YYNGEE. V dropped 0 bases and J dropped 2 bases, with 5 bases sitting between them. The CDR3 bases are TGTGCCAGCAGCGTAGCACAACAAGAGACCCAGTACTTC. It yields the protein CASSVAQQETQYF.

The genes are TRBV5-1 and TRBJ2-5; possibly TRBD2 for D (5 bases). The germline CDR1 and CDR2 sequences are SGHRS and YFSETQ. The V and J ends lost 5 bases and 5 bases respectively, with 25 bases between them. The length of the CDR3 is 17 residues. CDR3 loop: CASRHLKPGMGSETQYF. CDR3 DNA: TGCGCCAGCAGACACCTAAAGCCGGGGATGGGTTCGGAGACCCAGTACTTC. Drawing the rest from reference TRBV5-1 and TRBJ2-5, the complete variable domain is KAGVTQTPRYLIKTRGQQVTLSCSPISGHRSVSWYQQTPGQGLQFLFEYFSETQRNKGNFPGRFSGRQFSNSRSEMNVSTLELGDSALYLCASRHLKPGMGSETQYFGPGTRLLVL.

The chain has TRBV12-3 or TRBV12-4 and TRBJ1-1, with D uncertain. The CDR3 spans 14 residues. V lost 5 bases to trimming and J lost 1 base, with 11 bases between them. This chain's CDR3 is CASSPGYSNTEAFF. CDR3 DNA: TGTGCCAGCAGTCCCGGATACTCGAACACTGAAGCTTTCTTT.

This clonotype was found a few times. This sequence joins TRBV7-9 and TRBJ1-6; 7 positions agree with TRBD1. Germline CDR1 and CDR2: SEHNR and FQNEAQ (reference sequence). The length of the CDR3 is 15 residues. Trimming took 1 base from V and 7 from J; bases not matched to a gene: 4. This chain's CDR3 is CASSLEGTANSPLHF. The CDR3, as DNA: TGTGCCAGCAGCTTAGAGGGGACAGCCAATTCACCCCTCCACTTT. The full variable domain, in which reference TRBV7-9 and TRBJ1-6 provide the parts outside the CDR3, is DTGVSQNPRHKITKRGQNVTFRCDPISEHNRLYWYRQTLGQGPEFLTYFQNEAQLEKSRLLSDRFSAERPKGSFSTLEIQRTEQGDSAMYLCASSLEGTANSPLHFGNGTRLTVT.

The rearrangement uses TRBV6-5 and TRBJ2-1, with 9 positions matching TRBD1. With the DNA end fitting TRBJ2-7 better, the J assignment may be wrong. The V gene's germline CDR1 is MNHEY and CDR2 SVGAGI. CDR3 size: 16 residues. As DNA, the CDR3 is TGTGCCAGCAGTTCTACCGGGACAGGGTTTAACAATGAGCAGTACTTC. This codes for CASSSTGTGFNNEQYF.

This clonotype turned up a few times. The V gene is TRBV10-3, the J gene TRBJ2-7; D ambiguous. CDR1 and CDR2 from the germline V gene are ENHRY and SYGVKD. V was shortened by 5 bases and J by 5 bases, with 7 bases between the two germline ends. The CDR3 runs to 11 residues. CDR3 amino acids: CAISNLDEQYF. The CDR3 bases are TGTGCCATCAGTAACCTTGACGAGCAGTACTTC.

The chain couples TRBV28 to TRBJ2-7; the D gene is possibly TRBD1 (6 bases). Trimming cost V 5 bases and J 2 bases, with 16 bases left between them. Germline values: CDR1 MDHEN, CDR2 SYDVKM. CDR3 length: 15 residues. The CDR3 DNA reads TGTGCCAGCAGTAAAACCGGGACACCCACCTACGAGCAGTACTTC. It codes for CASSKTGTPTYEQYF.

V gene TRBV5-1 combines with J gene TRBJ2-7; D is undetermined. The CDR3 extends over 14 amino acids. Germline CDR1 and CDR2: SGHRS and YFSETQ. V was cut by 4 bases and J by 2 bases, with 13 bases left in between. The CDR3 DNA reads TGCGCCAGCAGCAAAGTAAATCGGCCCTACGAGCAGTACTTC. This codes for CASSKVNRPYEQYF.

In its sample, this clonotype was seen a few times. The V gene is TRBV18, the J gene TRBJ1-2, with 7 positions matching TRBD1. Trimming cost V 3 bases and J 7 bases; bases outside gene matches: 5. The germline V gene encodes CDR1 KGHSH and CDR2 LQKENI. The CDR3 sequence is 13 residues long. The CDR3 bases are TGTGCCAGCTCACCCAGGACAGGCGGTGGCTACACCTTC. Translated: CASSPRTGGGYTF.

This clonotype occurred once. The chain is built from TRBV7-8 and TRBJ1-6; D may be TRBD1 (6 bases). CDR1 and CDR2 from the germline V gene are SGHVS and FQNEAQ. Trimming took 5 bases from V and 10 from J, leaving 18 bases between them. This CDR3 contains 15 residues. The CDR3 is CASSLRDTGNSPLHF. In DNA form, the CDR3 reads TGTGCCAGCAGCCTAAGAGACACAGGGAACTCACCCCTCCACTTT.

V is TRBV6-6 and J is TRBJ2-1; either TRBD1 or TRBD2 may fit D (5 bases each). This CDR3 spans 15 amino acids. Trimming pared 4 bases from V and 10 bases from J, leaving 20 bases between. Germline CDR1 reads MNHNY; CDR2 reads SVGAGI (reference sequence). In nucleotides, the CDR3 is TGTGCCAGCAGTTCCCCCGGGGCCGGCGACACGGAGCAGTTCTTC. Its protein product is CASSSPGAGDTEQFF.

This clonotype has just a few counts. CDR3 sequence: CASSKPSPGVGETQYF. The CDR3 DNA reads TGTGCCAGCAGCAAACCATCCCCAGGGGTCGGGGAGACCCAGTACTTC. The gene calls are TRBV7-8 and TRBJ2-5, with D tentatively TRBD1 (6 bases). The CDR3 sequence is 16 residues long. The germline CDR1 and CDR2 sequences are SGHVS and FQNEAQ. V shed 5 bases and J shed 5 bases, with 21 bases lying between them. Using reference TRBV7-8 and TRBJ2-5 for the parts outside the CDR3, the full variable domain is GAGVSQSPRYKVAKRGQDVALRCDPISGHVSLFWYQQALGQGPEFLTYFQNEAQLDKSGLPSDRFFAERPEGSVSTLKIQRTQQEDSAVYLCASSKPSPGVGETQYFGPGTRLLVL.

This clonotype was picked up a small number of times. CDR3 sequence: CASSYELQTMLDTQYF. For the CDR3, the DNA is TGTGCCAGCAGTTACGAGCTCCAGACAATGTTAGATACGCAGTATTTT. The gene calls are TRBV6-2 or TRBV6-3 and TRBJ2-3, with D unclear. CDR1 is MNHEY and CDR2 is SVGEGT in the germline V gene. The CDR3 is 16 amino acids. Trimming pared 2 bases from V and 5 bases from J, leaving 17 bases between.

This clonotype showed up just a few times. The chain combines TRBV7-2 with TRBJ2-6; D gene uncertain. The CDR3 contains 14 residues. With 6 bases removed from V and 3 bases from J, the gap between germline ends came to 9 bases. Germline loops: CDR1 SGHTA, CDR2 FQGNSA. The CDR3 is CASRALFGANVLTF. As DNA, the CDR3 is TGTGCCAGCAGGGCGCTTTTTGGGGCCAACGTCCTGACTTTC. The full variable domain, in which reference TRBV7-2 and TRBJ2-6 provide the parts outside the CDR3, is GAGVSQSPSNKVTEKGKDVELRCDPISGHTALYWYRQSLGQGLEFLIYFQGNSAPDKSGLPSDRFSAERTGGSVSTLTIQRTQQEDSAVYLCASRALFGANVLTFGAGSRLTVL.

This clonotype was counted ten times or more. The chain combines TRBV20-1 with TRBJ1-6, with 7 positions matching TRBD1. Germline V gene sequence: CDR1 DFQATT, CDR2 SNEGSKA (reference sequence). Unmatched junction bases numbered 6, after V lost 3 bases and J lost 10 bases. The CDR3 covers 13 residues. The CDR3 region has the DNA TGCAGTGCTAGGACAGGGAGGGACTCACCCCTCCACTTT. Amino acid sequence: CSARTGRDSPLHF.

J is TRBJ2-5 and V is TRBV5-1, with TRBD1 matching 10 bases. The last part of the DNA fits TRBJ2-7 better; the J call may be wrong. This CDR3 is built from 14 residues. CDR1 and CDR2 from the germline V gene are SGHRS and YFSETQ. In DNA, the CDR3 is TGCGCCAGCAGCGTACGGACAGGGGGAGACGAGCAGTACTTC. It yields the protein CASSVRTGGDEQYF.

This clonotype was seen only a few times. The chain combines TRBV27 with TRBJ1-6, with D maybe TRBD1 (5 bases). Germline assignment: CDR1 MNHEY and CDR2 SMNVEV (reference sequence). Between the trimmed V and J ends, which lost 3 bases and 7 bases, there was a span of 13 bases. CDR3 size: 15 residues. The CDR3: CASSFRQGLNSPLHF. In nucleotides, the CDR3 is TGTGCCAGCAGTTTTCGGCAGGGCCTCAATTCACCCCTCCACTTT.

The chain combines TRBV25-1 with TRBJ2-2, with D perhaps being TRBD1 or TRBD2 (5 bases each). V lost 1 base, J lost 2 bases, and 8 bases lay in between. In germline, CDR1 is MGHDK, CDR2 SYGVNS. This CDR3 region has 15 residues. The CDR3 spells CASSEFRDNTGELFF. In nucleotides, the CDR3 is TGTGCCAGCAGTGAATTCAGGGACAACACCGGGGAGCTGTTTTTT. Looking up the rest from reference TRBV25-1 and TRBJ2-2 gives the full variable domain: EADIYQTPRYLVIGTGKKITLECSQTMGHDKMYWYQQDPGMELHLIHYSYGVNSTEKGDLSSESTVSRIRTEHFPLTLESARPSHTSQYLCASSEFRDNTGELFFGEGSRLTVL.

This clonotype was seen more than once but under ten times. V and J are TRBV6-1 and TRBJ1-5; no firm D call. CDR3 length equals 11 residues. Germline V gives CDR1 MNHNS, CDR2 SASEGT. The ends were cut back, 8 bases at V and 9 bases at J, with 11 bases in the middle. DNA for the CDR3: TGTGCCAGCTTATCGGAGGGGCCCCAGCATTTT. Translating gives CASLSEGPQHF.